This T cell receptor (beta chain) comes out of a study of Tregs in tolerant kidney transplant recipients. Study as a whole: The nonmyeloablative bone marrow transplants came from related graft donors, with transient mixed chimerism.

In germline, CDR1 is DFQATT, CDR2 SNEGSKA (reference sequence). The CDR3 length is 13 residues. Concerning this clone itself: One junction end does not reproduce the germline sequence, and a read error may be involved. The read stops 3 residues short of the end of the CDR3; the missing end is completed from the germline J gene.

The repertoire was sequenced with immunoSEQ multiplex PCR; TCRdb's copy has only in-frame clones and lacks some. This listing includes about 30,000 clones. CD4+CD25+CD127- Tregs, CD4+CD25- non-Tregs, CD4 and CD8 cells were sorted. The receptor was isolated from a human donor who received a combined kidney and bone marrow transplant. The starting material was CD8+ T cells from blood, obtained before the transplant. The chain has TRBV20-1 and TRBJ2-5; TRBD1 matches at 9 bases. CDR3 DNA, as far as it was read: TGCAGTGCAAGAGGGACAGGGACGGAGACC. It encodes CSARGTGTET. The whole CDR3 is CSARGTGTETQYF.